This is a list of T cell receptor beta chains from one sample in a study of cytomegalovirus exposure and HLA in healthy donors. Only in-frame clones appear in the TCRdb table, and some are missing; sequencing was by immunoSEQ multiplex PCR. The table lists 100,000 or so clones, about three quarters of them singletons. Sequencing was done on a sample of PBMCs. These receptors originate from a male donor in good health and CMV-seropositive. Both conserved end residues are part of each CDR3. A D gene is named only where the DNA matches it firmly. Part of the rows lack a size; the others show once, few, many or a class for expanded clones.

abundance	j_gene	v_gene	d_gene	CDR3nt	CDR3aa
-	TRBJ2-3	TRBV4-3	-	TGCGCCAGCAGCCAAGATTACAGTCTGAGCACAGATACGCAGTATTTT	CASSQDYSLSTDTQYF
-	TRBJ2-3	TRBV5-5	-	TGTGCCAGCAGCTTGGTTCGGGTCACAGATACGCAGTATTTT	CASSLVRVTDTQYF
-	TRBJ2-7	TRBV11-2	TRBD1	TGTGCCAGCAGCTTAATGGGGGACAGGGGATACGAGCAGTACTTC	CASSLMGDRGYEQYF
-	TRBJ1-1	TRBV30	-	TGTGCCTGGAGTGTTTGGGGGGCTGAAGCTTTCTTT	CAWSVWGAEAFF
once	TRBJ1-1	TRBV20-1	-	TGCAGTGCTAGTGAAGGTTCGGGGGCTTTCTTT	CSASEGSGAFF
-	TRBJ1-5	TRBV25-1	-	TGTGCCAGCAGTGCCGGACAGTATAGCAATCAGCCCCAGCATTTT	CASSAGQYSNQPQHF
-	TRBJ1-2	TRBV2	-	TGTGCCAGCAGTGAATTGCGGCAGCAGTATGGCTACACCTTC	CASSELRQQYGYTF
-	TRBJ2-5	TRBV5-4	TRBD1	TGTGCCAGCAGCTTCCCCGACAGGGTATATTCGACGGTCGAGACCCAGTACTTC	CASSFPDRVYSTVETQYF
-	TRBJ1-5	TRBV6-5	-	TGTGCCAGCAGTTATGCATCAGAGGGCAATCAGCCCCAGCATTTT	CASSYASEGNQPQHF
once	TRBJ2-6	TRBV5-8	-	TGTGCCAGCAGCCTGGGGCGCGGAGCTGGGGCCAACGTCCTGACTTTC	CASSLGRGAGANVLTF
-	TRBJ1-2	TRBV4-1	-	TGCGCCAGCAGCCAAGATTCCGGGGGGATGAGGTATGGCTACACCTTC	CASSQDSGGMRYGYTF
-	TRBJ1-5	TRBV30	-	TGTGCCTGGAGTTCTGCAGGGTGGGCGAGCAATCAGCCCCAGCATTTT	CAWSSAGWASNQPQHF
-	TRBJ2-3	TRBV7-9	-	TGTGCCAGCAGCTCTAGGAAGGGGACAGATACGCAGTATTTT	CASSSRKGTDTQYF
-	TRBJ2-3	TRBV7-7	TRBD1	TGTGCCAGCAGCGAGGGACAGGGGGCAGATACGCAGTATTTT	CASSEGQGADTQYF
-	TRBJ2-7	TRBV7-2	TRBD1	TGTGCCAGCAGCAGAGGGGGCAGGGGCCACGAGCAGTACTTC	CASSRGGRGHEQYF
-	TRBJ2-1	TRBV29-1	-	TGCAGCGTTGCTTGGCCCTACAATGAGCAGTTCTTC	CSVAWPYNEQFF